The TCR beta chain described here comes from a study of cytomegalovirus exposure and HLA in healthy donors (TCRdb year 2017). Background on the whole study: According to an earlier analysis of around 600 of the donors, about 190 million T cells yielded 100 million or so unique TCR beta sequences and roughly 280 Gb of sequence data. An early release that covered about 600 HLA-typed donors contained approximately 300 gigabases of sequencing data and tens of millions of unique TCR sequences. Of the approximately 400 genotyped donors, 75% to 85% were placed in the genetic ancestry cluster associated with self-reported Caucasian donors. The aim of the study was to test whether cataloging public T cell receptors could identify signatures of past pathogen exposure. The T cell repertoires of 666 subjects were profiled by immunosequencing and related to cytomegalovirus serostatus. A separate validation cohort of roughly 130 different subjects was used in addition to the approximately 610-subject first cohort. The study combined high-throughput TCR immunosequencing, statistical association of individual TCRs with disease status, and machine learning to predict cytomegalovirus infection status. To study patterns of TCR occurrence, a later analysis re-analyzed previously published TCR beta repertoires from 500 to 850 donors and added high-resolution HLA genotyping. Rather than drawing on any new phenotypic data, the later analysis identified candidate immune exposures from TCR beta sequences and the way those sequences occurred across donors. In an earlier analysis of 587 of the donors, high-throughput TCR beta sequencing was used to judge whether each TCR beta V gene segment behaved as functional or pseudogenic. Alongside the repertoire data, information on donor age, sex, ethnicity and CMV serostatus was compiled. A later genetic analysis used genome-wide SNP genotypes for about 55% of the 666 donors, treating that subset as a discovery cohort. All discovery cohort repertoires had been generated on a single sequencing platform. HLA typing included class I and class II loci at four-digit resolution. Typing coverage differed by locus: A, B, C, DRB1 and DQB1 were typed in roughly 629-630 donors, DQA1 in roughly 500, DPA1 in roughly 590, and DPB1 in just under 490. Because of strong linkage in the cohort, roughly five DR-DQ haplotypes were treated as single units for association and clustering. Across some 400 genotyped donors of the cohort, an average of about 250,000 unique TCR beta nucleotide sequences per donor were sequenced, and approximately 17% of those sequences were non-productive. Points the paper makes about the study in general: Specific HLA alleles were associated with some 15,000 TCR beta sequences at a false discovery rate of 0.05 in a later analysis. This cohort had only TCR beta chains sequenced, and the lack of alpha or paired-chain data limited which features could be detected. While some public TCRs were present in many individuals, most TCR sequences turned up only very rarely across donors. Some IMGT-functional V segments, including TRBV6-2 and TRBV6-3, could not be distinguished by the 87-base-pair reads and were therefore excluded. Linkage disequilibrium might explain the correlated functional status among segregating V segments, but an unknown experimental factor could not be excluded. A later genetic analysis associated a missense DCLRE1C variant with V-gene and J-gene trimming of TCR beta chains, and an independent cohort replicated the association. A further reported finding was that TCR beta sequences accurately predicted the HLA-A and HLA-B alleles for most subjects in the first cohort. Because counts were too low, about 18 rarely observed V segments, including chromosome 9 orphons, were excluded from the earlier analysis of fewer than 650 of the donors. A cluster of highly shared sequence variants was judged likely to be a technical artifact of the sequencing pipeline. The authors suggested that the approach could potentially be extended to other disease states and immunological phenotypes. In a later analysis, HLA-associated TCR beta chains showed more clonal expansion and lower generation probabilities than non-associated chains that were equally common. In vitro tests confirmed that three of the cytomegalovirus-associated TCR beta chains recognize cytomegalovirus antigens. In a later analysis, TCR association rates were found to vary across HLA loci, with the most associated TCRs seen for DRB1 alleles and the fewest for HLA-C alleles. A later analysis reported that several top co-occurrence clusters appeared linked to parvovirus B19, influenza, CMV and Epstein-Barr virus. Because HLA typing was missing for some donors at each locus, association tests included only the typed subset. Compared with the approximately 720-donor mean, donors in an Asian-associated ancestry cluster had fewer N-insertions in productive TCRs, according to a later genetic analysis. In an earlier analysis of 587 of the donors, most TCR beta V segments appeared in productive rearrangements about 87% or about 30% of the time, broadly matching IMGT annotations. In both the original and validation cohorts, the classifier was reported to diagnose cytomegalovirus status with high specificity and sensitivity. A total of roughly 160 TCR beta chains were listed by the study as associated with cytomegalovirus. Most CMV-associated TCR beta chains appeared to be HLA-restricted in a later analysis, and the HLA associations seemed to be driven largely by CMV exposure. Immune exposure information for the cohort was limited to CMV serostatus. When HLA alleles, especially DR and DQ, strongly co-occurred, TCR associations were difficult to assign to individual alleles. Sequencing depth was assumed to be roughly uniform across donors in the presence/absence analyses, though that assumption may not hold.

Libraries were made using the immunoSEQ multiplex PCR assay. For the multiplex PCR, a mixture combining 60 forward primers for TCR Vbeta segments and 13 reverse primers for TCR Jbeta segments was used. A multiplex PCR assay on genomic DNA amplified the CDR3 region of rearranged TCR beta genes. The amplified TCR beta libraries were sequenced on the Illumina HiSeq System as 87-base-pair reads. The study's own analysis went as follows. A later analysis tallied 70 million to 100 million unique TCR beta chains across the 650 to 750 repertoires, and around 9.9 million of those chains were shared by two or more donors. Raw reads were error-corrected and collapsed into unique sequences with a nearest-neighbor algorithm that merged closely related sequences to remove PCR and sequencing errors. V, D and J gene segments were assigned by aligning CDR3 sequences to IMGT reference sequences. Each retained sequence needed at least a six-nucleotide match to both a V gene segment and a J gene segment. Rearrangements were called productive when the CDR3 lacked stop codons and stayed in frame with V and J; all others were non-productive. Following IMGT convention, CDR3 was defined as the stretch from the second conserved V-encoded cysteine to the conserved J-encoded phenylalanine. Sequences without an unambiguous match to a single V gene segment were excluded from the earlier analysis of about 630 of the donors. An earlier analysis of fewer than 750 of the donors called V segments functional above 56.7% productive rearrangements and segregating when the between-donor standard deviation exceeded 5%. A statistical classification framework was built to diagnose cytomegalovirus status from the catalog of TCR beta chain sequences. A later analysis assigned V and J genes by comparing TCR nucleotide sequences with IMGT/GENE-DB human TR gene sequences. The TCRdist pipeline was used in a later analysis to assign CDR3 sequences and most-parsimonious VDJ recombination scenarios. In a later analysis, every TCR beta chain was defined by the combination of its CDR3 amino acid sequence and its V-gene family, and reads without a unique V-gene family were dropped. To address suspected cross-contamination and a sequencing artifact, a later analysis removed approximately 590 highly shared, low-generation-probability nucleotide sequences. A later analysis calculated a clonal expansion index for each public chain from normalized within-repertoire ranks of inferred template counts. Generation probabilities in a later analysis came from a VDJ recombination model fitted to out-of-frame rearrangements, and those results were checked against IGoR. Hypergeometric tests were used in a later analysis to score TCR-TCR, TCR-HLA and TCR-CMV co-occurrence, with a repertoire-size bias correction applied to the TCR pairs. False discovery rates were estimated in a later analysis by permuting HLA or CMV assignments 20 times. A later analysis grouped co-occurring TCRs with DBSCAN, adding TCRdist sequence similarity when clustering within HLA-allele-positive subsets. Co-occurrence clustering excluded repertoires with fewer than 30,000 or more than 120,000 public chains, plus five with anomalous nucleotide sharing. In TCRdb, the immuneACCESS table is reduced to in-frame sequences with V and J assigned. These tables do not hold every clone; where another copy was compared, an unresolved V gene accounts for under half, and the others remain unexplained. V, J and clone size reflect that table, while D and trimming were determined from the DNA. The sample includes more than 130,000 clones, with approximately 83% observed a single time. The ten largest account for more than 4% of the sample.

The CDR3, cysteine through phenylalanine, is 16 amino acids long. CDR3 DNA is the only sequence kept; it has 48 bases, read in frame from the first base. From a lookup of the germline V gene (reference sequence), CDR1 and CDR2 are MNHEY and SMNVEV. Cut back by 4 bases and 1 base, the V and J ends lie 16 bases apart. The cohort consisted of hundreds of healthy bone marrow donors. Cohort members were all nominally healthy when sampled, although unrecorded immune exposures were likely present. The donor was CMV seropositive and belonged to the group of 250 to 350 seropositive cohort members. Each donor provided a peripheral blood sample, and peripheral blood mononuclear cells were used for TCR beta sequencing. The Qiagen DNeasy Blood Extraction Kit was used to extract genomic DNA from the blood cell samples. With regard to this clone: The antigen it recognizes is unknown. Per-nucleotide qualities are absent, and no much larger clonotype sits a single base away.

This clonotype was sampled from a man aged 35-49 years in good health and CMV-seropositive. The rearrangement joined TRBV27 to TRBJ1-1; no D gene can be assigned with confidence. The sample was PBMCs. The nucleotides are TGTGCCAGCAGTTCGCCGGGTGGGAGTTGGAACACTGAAGCTTTCTTT. This is translated as CASSSPGGSWNTEAFF.